This is a list of T cell receptor beta chains from one sample in a study of technical replicates of blood from a few donors. Assay used: immunoSEQ multiplex PCR; TCRdb lists only in-frame clones, some missing. The data hold about 14,000 clones, with roughly 84% observed a single time. The sequencing input was PBMCs. The receptors here all came from a human donor in good health. CDR3s include the opening cysteine and the closing phenylalanine or tryptophan. Fields, in order: D gene, J gene, clone size, V gene, CDR3 length, CDR3 DNA, CDR3 protein. D genes are given only for firm matches. The size of a clone is reported for some rows only, either as once, few or many, or as a class for expanded clones.

.	TRBJ2-7	.	TRBV11-2	16	TGTGCCAGCAGCTTATGGGGCCAGGGGAGAACCTACGAGCAGTACTTC	CASSLWGQGRTYEQYF
.	TRBJ2-7	.	TRBV7-6	15	TGTGCCAGCAGCTCAGTAGCCGGGAGCCCCCACGAGCAGTACTTC	CASSSVAGSPHEQYF
.	TRBJ2-5	.	TRBV28	13	TGTGCCAGCAATCTACCCCCGGGGGAGACCCAGTACTTC	CASNLPPGETQYF
TRBD1	TRBJ2-1	.	TRBV29-1	13	TGCAGCGTTGCTCCGGGACAGGGTTATGAGCAGTTCTTC	CSVAPGQGYEQFF
TRBD1	TRBJ2-1	.	TRBV5-6	16	TGTGCCAGCAGTTTTAGAGGACAGGACTCCTACAATGAGCAGTTCTTC	CASSFRGQDSYNEQFF
TRBD1	TRBJ1-4	.	TRBV5-1	15	TGCGCCAGTCGGACAGGGGGCGCATTTAATGAAAAACTGTTTTTT	CASRTGGAFNEKLFF
.	TRBJ2-2	once	TRBV6-1	14	TGTGCCAGCAGTGGACTCTCGAACACCGGGGAGCTGTTTTTT	CASSGLSNTGELFF
.	TRBJ2-1	.	TRBV5-8	16	TGTGCCAGCAGCTTGGGGTCTCTAGCAGCCTACAATGAGCAGTTCTTC	CASSLGSLAAYNEQFF
TRBD2	TRBJ2-5	.	TRBV27	16	TGTGCCAGCAGTTTCTCAACTAGCGGGAGCGGGGAGACCCAGTACTTC	CASSFSTSGSGETQYF
TRBD1	TRBJ1-4	few	TRBV6-5	13	TGTGCCAGCAGTTGGACAGGGCGAGAAAAACTGTTTTTT	CASSWTGREKLFF